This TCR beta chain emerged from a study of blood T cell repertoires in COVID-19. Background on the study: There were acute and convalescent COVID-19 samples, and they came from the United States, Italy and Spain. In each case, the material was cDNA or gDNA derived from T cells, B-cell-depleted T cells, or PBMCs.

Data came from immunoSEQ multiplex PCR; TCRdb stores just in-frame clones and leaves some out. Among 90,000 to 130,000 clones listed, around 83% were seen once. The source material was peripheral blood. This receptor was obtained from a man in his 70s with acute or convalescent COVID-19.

CDR3 sequence: CASSSSSGGAYNEQFF. The CDR3 DNA follows: TGTGCCAGCAGTTCATCTAGCGGGGGAGCCTACAATGAGCAGTTCTTC. This chain uses TRBV28 with TRBJ2-1, with 10 bases matching TRBD2. Germline V gene lookup returns CDR1 MDHEN and CDR2 SYDVKM. This CDR3 contains 16 residues. V dropped 4 bases and J dropped 2; count of bases not matched to a gene: 5.